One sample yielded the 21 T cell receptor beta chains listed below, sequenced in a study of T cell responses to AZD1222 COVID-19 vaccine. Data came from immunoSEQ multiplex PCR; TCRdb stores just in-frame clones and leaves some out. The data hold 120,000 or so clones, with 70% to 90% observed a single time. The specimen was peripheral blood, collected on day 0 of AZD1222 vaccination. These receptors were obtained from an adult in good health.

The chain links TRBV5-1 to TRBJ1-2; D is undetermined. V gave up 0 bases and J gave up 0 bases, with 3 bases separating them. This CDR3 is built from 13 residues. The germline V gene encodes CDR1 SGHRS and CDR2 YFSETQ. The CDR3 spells CASSLDTNYGYTF. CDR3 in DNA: TGCGCCAGCAGCTTGGACACTAACTATGGCTACACCTTC.

Here the CDR3 DNA reads TGTGCCAGCAGCGCTGACAGGGCTGGGGCCAACGTCCTGACTTTC. Translating gives CASSADRAGANVLTF. The chain combines TRBV5-4 with TRBJ2-6; 7 bases line up with TRBD1. The trim removed 4 bases at V and 2 bases at J, leaving 3 bases unmatched. The length of the CDR3 is 15 residues. Looked up from germline, CDR1 is SGHNT and CDR2 is YYREEE (reference sequence).

CDR3 nucleotides: TGTGCCAGCTCACCAAGAGGGGCGAACACCGGGGAGCTGTTTTTT. Its translation: CASSPRGANTGELFF. This chain connects TRBV18 to TRBJ2-2; D tentatively fits TRBD1 or TRBD2 (5 bases each). The CDR3 spans 15 residues. The V end lost 2 bases, the J end lost 0 bases, and 7 bases lay between the germline ends. Germline-derived CDR1 and CDR2 are KGHSH and LQKENI.

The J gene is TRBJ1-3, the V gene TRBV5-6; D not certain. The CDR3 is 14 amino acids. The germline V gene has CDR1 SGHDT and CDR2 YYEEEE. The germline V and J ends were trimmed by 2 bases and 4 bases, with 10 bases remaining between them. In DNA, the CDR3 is TGTGCCAGCAGCTTAGCGGGGTCAGGAAACACCATATATTTT. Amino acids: CASSLAGSGNTIYF.

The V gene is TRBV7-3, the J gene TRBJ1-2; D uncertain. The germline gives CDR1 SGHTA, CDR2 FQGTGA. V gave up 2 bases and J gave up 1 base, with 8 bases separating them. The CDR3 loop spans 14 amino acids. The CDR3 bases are TGTGCCAGCAGCTTAGGGCAGAATAACTATGGCTACACCTTC. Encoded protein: CASSLGQNNYGYTF.

The CDR3 sequence: CATSSQGATNEKLFF. CDR3 nucleotides: TGTGCCACCAGCAGTCAAGGGGCAACTAATGAAAAACTGTTTTTT. The chain is built from TRBV15 and TRBJ1-4, with D possibly matching TRBD1 (5 bases). Deletions cut 3 bases from V and 0 bases from J, with 8 bases between. This CDR3 comprises 15 residues. Germline assignment: CDR1 LNHNV and CDR2 YYDKDF (reference sequence).

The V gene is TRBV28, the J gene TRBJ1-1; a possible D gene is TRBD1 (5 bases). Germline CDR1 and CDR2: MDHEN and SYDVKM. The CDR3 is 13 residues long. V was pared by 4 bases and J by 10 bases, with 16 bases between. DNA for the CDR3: TGTGCCAGCAGTTCTGGGGGGGAGCTCGGAGCTTTCTTT. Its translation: CASSSGGELGAFF.

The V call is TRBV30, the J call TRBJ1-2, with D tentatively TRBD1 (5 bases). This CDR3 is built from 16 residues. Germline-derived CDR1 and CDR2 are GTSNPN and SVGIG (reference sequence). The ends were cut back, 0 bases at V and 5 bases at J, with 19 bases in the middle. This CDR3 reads CAWSVPRGEGFYGYTF. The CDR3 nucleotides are TGTGCCTGGAGTGTACCGCGGGGAGAGGGGTTTTATGGCTACACCTTC.

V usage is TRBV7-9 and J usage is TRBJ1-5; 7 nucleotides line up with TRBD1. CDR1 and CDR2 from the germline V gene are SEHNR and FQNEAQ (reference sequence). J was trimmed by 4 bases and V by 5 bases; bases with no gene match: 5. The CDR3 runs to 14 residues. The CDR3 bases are TGTGCCAGCAGCCGCGGGACAGCAAATCAGCCCCAGCATTTT. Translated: CASSRGTANQPQHF.

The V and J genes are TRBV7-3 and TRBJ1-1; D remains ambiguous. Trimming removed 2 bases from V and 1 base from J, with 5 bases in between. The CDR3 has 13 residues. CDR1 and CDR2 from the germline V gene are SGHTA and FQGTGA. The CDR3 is CASSLWKNTEAFF. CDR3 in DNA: TGTGCCAGCAGCTTATGGAAGAACACTGAAGCTTTCTTT.

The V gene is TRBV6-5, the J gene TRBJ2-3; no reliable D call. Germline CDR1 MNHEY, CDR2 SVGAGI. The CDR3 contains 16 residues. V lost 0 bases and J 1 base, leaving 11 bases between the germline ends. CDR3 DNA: TGTGCCAGCAGTTACTCGGACGCCCTTGGCACAGATACGCAGTATTTT. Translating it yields CASSYSDALGTDTQYF.

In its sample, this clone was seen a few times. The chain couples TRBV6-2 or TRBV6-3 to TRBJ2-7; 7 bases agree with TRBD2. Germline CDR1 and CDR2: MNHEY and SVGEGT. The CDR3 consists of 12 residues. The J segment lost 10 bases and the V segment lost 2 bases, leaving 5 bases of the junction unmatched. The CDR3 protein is CASSYGREGQYF. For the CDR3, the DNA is TGTGCCAGCAGTTACGGGAGGGAGGGACAGTACTTC.

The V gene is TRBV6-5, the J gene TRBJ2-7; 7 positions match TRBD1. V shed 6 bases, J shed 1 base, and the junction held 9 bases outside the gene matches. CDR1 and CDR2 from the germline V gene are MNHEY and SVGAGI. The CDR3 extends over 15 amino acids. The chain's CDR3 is CASRPPGTASYEQYF. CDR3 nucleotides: TGTGCCAGCAGGCCGCCCGGGACAGCTTCCTACGAGCAGTACTTC.

The CDR3 DNA reads TGTGCCAGCAGTCGGGACGGGGTTTGGGATGGCTACACCTTC. Translated, it gives CASSRDGVWDGYTF. J is TRBJ1-2 and V is TRBV7-2, with a possible D match to TRBD1 (5 bases). The CDR3 consists of 14 residues. Germline V gives CDR1 SGHTA, CDR2 FQGNSA. The V end lost 6 bases, the J end lost 6 bases, and 17 bases lay between the germline ends.

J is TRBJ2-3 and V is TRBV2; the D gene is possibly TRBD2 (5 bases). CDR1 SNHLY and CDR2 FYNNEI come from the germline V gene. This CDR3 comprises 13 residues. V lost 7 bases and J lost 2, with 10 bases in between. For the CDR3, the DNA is TGTGCCAGCACCCCCGGGATCACAGATACGCAGTATTTT. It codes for CASTPGITDTQYF. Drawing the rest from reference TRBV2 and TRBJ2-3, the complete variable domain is EPEVTQTPSHQVTQMGQEVILRCVPISNHLYFYWYRQILGQKVEFLVSFYNNEISEKSEIFDDQFSVERPDGSNFTLKIRSTKLEDSAMYFCASTPGITDTQYFGPGTRLTVL.

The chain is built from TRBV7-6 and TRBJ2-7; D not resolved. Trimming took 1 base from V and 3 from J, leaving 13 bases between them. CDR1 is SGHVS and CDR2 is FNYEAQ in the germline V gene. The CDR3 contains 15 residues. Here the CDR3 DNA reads TGTGCCAGCAGCTTAGGGGCTAACCACCGCTACGAGCAGTACTTC. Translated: CASSLGANHRYEQYF.

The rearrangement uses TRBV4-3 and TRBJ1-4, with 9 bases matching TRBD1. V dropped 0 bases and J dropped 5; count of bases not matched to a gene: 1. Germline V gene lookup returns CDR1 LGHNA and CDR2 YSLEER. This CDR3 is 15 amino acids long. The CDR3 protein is CASSQDGTGNEKLFF. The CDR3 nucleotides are TGCGCCAGCAGCCAAGATGGGACAGGGAATGAAAAACTGTTTTTT.

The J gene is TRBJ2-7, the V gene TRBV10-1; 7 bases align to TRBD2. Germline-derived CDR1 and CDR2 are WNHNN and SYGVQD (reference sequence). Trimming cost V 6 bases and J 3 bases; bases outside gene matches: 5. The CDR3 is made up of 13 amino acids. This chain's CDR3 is CASSPSGGYEQYF. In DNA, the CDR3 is TGCGCCAGCAGCCCCTCGGGGGGCTACGAGCAGTACTTC.

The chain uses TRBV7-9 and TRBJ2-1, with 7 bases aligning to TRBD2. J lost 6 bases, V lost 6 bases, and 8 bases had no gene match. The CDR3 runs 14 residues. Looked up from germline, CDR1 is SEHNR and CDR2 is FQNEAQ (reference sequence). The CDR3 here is CASRLGGSGNEQFF. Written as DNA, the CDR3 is TGTGCCAGCAGGTTGGGCGGGAGTGGCAATGAGCAGTTCTTC. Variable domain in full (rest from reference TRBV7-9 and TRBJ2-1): DTGVSQNPRHKITKRGQNVTFRCDPISEHNRLYWYRQTLGQGPEFLTYFQNEAQLEKSRLLSDRFSAERPKGSFSTLEIQRTEQGDSAMYLCASRLGGSGNEQFFGPGTRLTVL.

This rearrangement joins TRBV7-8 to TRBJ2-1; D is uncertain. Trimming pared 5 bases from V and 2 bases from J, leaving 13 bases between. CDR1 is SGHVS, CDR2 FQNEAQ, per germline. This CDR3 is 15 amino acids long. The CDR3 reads CASSQNEWTYNEQFF. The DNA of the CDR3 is TGTGCCAGCAGCCAGAATGAGTGGACCTACAATGAGCAGTTCTTC.

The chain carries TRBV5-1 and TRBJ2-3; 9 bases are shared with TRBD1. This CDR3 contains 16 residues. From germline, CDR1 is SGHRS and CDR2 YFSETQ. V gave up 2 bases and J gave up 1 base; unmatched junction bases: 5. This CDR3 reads CASSLGTGSGTDTQYF. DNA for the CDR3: TGCGCCAGCAGCTTAGGGACAGGGTCTGGCACAGATACGCAGTATTTT.